This T cell receptor beta chain was identified during a study of type 1 regulatory T cells. Study-wide background: T-allo10 is a Tr1-enriched, alloantigen-specific CD4 T cell product made in vitro. Whole-study results and caveats: Compared with non-Tr1 cells, Tr1 cells showed a narrower TCR repertoire.

TCRdb fed the reads into MiXCR, producing one record per CDR3 protein. This table holds around 65,000 distinct CDR3 sequences, roughly 49% found once. This clonotype appeared a few times. Its antigen is unidentified. Germline V lookup: CDR1 DFQATT, CDR2 SNEGSKA (reference sequence). CDR3 length: 13 amino acids. V lost 2 bases, J lost 8 bases, and 15 bases lay in between. This receptor was taken from a human donor in good health. The specimen was cultured non-Tr1 T cells, either the whole culture or a sorted T cell fraction (not recorded which). The chain carries TRBV20-1 and TRBJ1-2; no clear D gene. As DNA, the CDR3 is TGCAGTGCTAGAACTGCTATTGGGAGGGGCTACACCTTC. Translated, it gives CSARTAIGRGYTF.